Listed below are T cell receptor beta chains from one sample, sequenced in a study of blood T cell repertoires in COVID-19. The repertoire was sequenced with immunoSEQ multiplex PCR; TCRdb's copy has only in-frame clones and lacks some. The data show 150,000 to 200,000 clones, about 83% seen once. Sequenced sample: peripheral blood. These receptors originate from a man aged 18 to 30 with active or convalescent COVID-19. Both conserved end residues are part of each CDR3. A D gene is named only where the DNA matches it firmly. For some rows the clone size is stated as once, few or many, or as a class when expanded; others skip it.

abundance	v_gene	d_gene	j_gene	len	CDR3nt	CDR3aa
.	TRBV2	TRBD1	TRBJ1-1	13	TGTGCCAGCAGTTCGAACAGGGGCACTGAAGCTTTCTTT	CASSSNRGTEAFF
.	TRBV6-5	TRBD2	TRBJ2-3	13	TGTGCCAGCACGGGGGGGGTGGCAGATACGCAGTATTTT	CASTGGVADTQYF
.	TRBV4-3	.	TRBJ1-4	16	TGCGCCAGCAGCCAAGATTTTCCAGGGTCTAATGAAAAACTGTTTTTT	CASSQDFPGSNEKLFF
.	TRBV9	TRBD1	TRBJ2-1	15	TGTGCCAGCAGCGTAGGACAGGGGGCGCACAATGAGCAGTTCTTC	CASSVGQGAHNEQFF
.	TRBV11-2	.	TRBJ2-1	11	TGTGCCAGCAGCTTAGCAGATGAGCAGTTCTTC	CASSLADEQFF
.	TRBV5-1	TRBD2	TRBJ2-7	15	TGCGCCAGCAGCTCAACTAGCGGGCAAACCTACGAGCAGTACTTC	CASSSTSGQTYEQYF
.	TRBV19	TRBD1	TRBJ2-2	19	TGTGCCAGTAGTATCGGGTTGAGACAGGGGAGAAGAAACACCGGGGAGCTGTTTTTT	CASSIGLRQGRRNTGELFF
.	TRBV3-1/TRBV3-2	TRBD1	TRBJ1-1	15	TGTGCCAGCAGCCAGGCGACAGGGTTCGGCACTGAAGCTTTCTTT	CASSQATGFGTEAFF
once	TRBV5-6	.	TRBJ2-3	13	TGTGCCAGCAGCTTGCTCCTCACAGATACGCAGTATTTT	CASSLLLTDTQYF
.	TRBV12-3/TRBV12-4	TRBD1	TRBJ2-7	12	TGTGCCAGCAGTTACCGACAGGGAAGTTGGTACTTC	CASSYRQGSWYF
.	TRBV7-2	.	TRBJ1-1	14	TGTGCCAGCAGCTTACAAGGAACGGGCACTGAAGCTTTCTTT	CASSLQGTGTEAFF
.	TRBV24-1	.	TRBJ2-1	12	TGTGCCACCAGTGGATTAGAAAATGAGCAGTTCTTC	CATSGLENEQFF
.	TRBV7-9	TRBD1	TRBJ2-7	14	TGTGCCAGCAGCTTATCCCAGGGGGTTTACGAGCAGTACTTC	CASSLSQGVYEQYF
.	TRBV4-3	.	TRBJ1-3	15	TGCGCCAGCAGCCAAGAGTCTGGCTTCGGAAACACCATATATTTT	CASSQESGFGNTIYF
.	TRBV11-2	.	TRBJ2-3	16	TGTGCCAGCAGTCGAGGTGCGGGGATGGGCACAGATACGCAGTATTTT	CASSRGAGMGTDTQYF
.	TRBV3-1/TRBV3-2	TRBD1	TRBJ1-2	14	TGTGCCAGCAGCCAAGGACAGGGATTCTATGGCTACACCTTC	CASSQGQGFYGYTF
.	TRBV24-1	TRBD2	TRBJ2-7	15	TGTGCCACCAGTGTGAAGACTAGCGGTTCCTACGAGCAGTACTTC	CATSVKTSGSYEQYF
once	TRBV7-7	TRBD2	TRBJ2-1	15	TGTGCCAGCAGCAACGGCCAAGCGGGAGCCAATGAGCAGTTCTTC	CASSNGQAGANEQFF
.	TRBV6-4	.	TRBJ2-3	15	TGTGCCAGCAGTGACTCAACTTTCAGCACAGATACGCAGTATTTT	CASSDSTFSTDTQYF
.	TRBV29-1	.	TRBJ2-7	12	TGCAGCGTTATTAGTTCATCCTACGAGCAGTACTTC	CSVISSSYEQYF
few	TRBV7-3	TRBD2	TRBJ2-7	15	TGTGCCAGCAGCGACCGACTAGCGGGAGGAAACGAGCAGTACTTC	CASSDRLAGGNEQYF
.	TRBV5-1	.	TRBJ2-1	13	TGCGCCAGCAGCCTATCCTCCTCCGATGAGCAGTTCTTC	CASSLSSSDEQFF
.	TRBV10-3	.	TRBJ1-5	15	TGTGCCCCCCCGGCAGGGCCGAAGGGCAATCAGCCCCAGCATTTT	CAPPAGPKGNQPQHF
.	TRBV12-3/TRBV12-4	.	TRBJ1-1	13	TGTGCCAGCACCTACACAGGGAACACTGAAGCTTTCTTT	CASTYTGNTEAFF
.	TRBV7-2	TRBD2	TRBJ2-1	17	TGTGCCAGCAGCTTATTAGGATCTAGCGGGGGGTACAATGAGCAGTTCTTC	CASSLLGSSGGYNEQFF
.	TRBV30	.	TRBJ1-1	12	TGTGCCTCCACGCGGGGGAACACTGAAGCTTTCTTT	CASTRGNTEAFF
.	TRBV7-9	TRBD1	TRBJ1-4	14	TGTGCCAGCAGCGCCGGGACAGGGGAGGAAAAACTGTTTTTT	CASSAGTGEEKLFF
.	TRBV29-1	TRBD2	TRBJ2-3	15	TGCAGCGTTGAACTAGCGGGAGTAGAGGCAGATACGCAGTATTTT	CSVELAGVEADTQYF
.	TRBV19	TRBD2	TRBJ2-7	15	TGTGCCAGTAGTATAGAGGTAGCGGGATACTACGAGCAGTACTTC	CASSIEVAGYYEQYF
few	TRBV11-3	.	TRBJ2-1	13	TGTGCCAGCAGCTTTAACTCCCCCGGTGAGCAGTTCTTC	CASSFNSPGEQFF
.	TRBV24-1	.	TRBJ1-2	16	TGTGCCACCAGTGATTTGCAGTCCCAGGGTGTAGATGGCTACACCTTC	CATSDLQSQGVDGYTF
.	TRBV7-6	.	TRBJ1-3	16	TGTGCCAGCAGCTCGGGACCGGGACACTCTGGAAACACCATATATTTT	CASSSGPGHSGNTIYF
once	TRBV2	.	TRBJ1-1	11	TGTGCCACGACAGCCTTCACTGAAGCTTTCTTT	CATTAFTEAFF
.	TRBV2	TRBD2	TRBJ2-5	15	TGTGCCAGCAGTGATCCCCTAGCGGCACAAGAGACCCAGTACTTC	CASSDPLAAQETQYF
.	TRBV24-1	TRBD2	TRBJ2-3	15	TGTGCCACCAGTGTAACTAGCGGAAGCACAGATACGCAGTATTTT	CATSVTSGSTDTQYF
.	TRBV5-4	TRBD1	TRBJ1-6	16	TGTGCCAGCAGCGTAAGACAGGGGACGGGAAATTCACCCCTCCACTTT	CASSVRQGTGNSPLHF
.	TRBV5-5	TRBD1	TRBJ1-5	15	TGTGCCAGCAGCCGCCTGACAGGGGGCAATCAGCCCCAGCATTTT	CASSRLTGGNQPQHF
.	TRBV2	.	TRBJ1-4	15	TGTGCCAGCAGTGAAGCTTCGGCGGGGGGGGAAAAACTGTTTTTT	CASSEASAGGEKLFF
.	TRBV7-2	.	TRBJ2-1	13	TGTGCCAGCAGCTTAGATTATTTAGCGGAGCAGTTCTTC	CASSLDYLAEQFF
.	TRBV5-6	TRBD1	TRBJ1-5	14	TGTGCCAGCAGCCCGGGACAGGGAGGCCAGCCCCAGCATTTT	CASSPGQGGQPQHF
.	TRBV15	.	TRBJ2-5	13	TGTGCCACCAGCAGAGGAGGTGAAGAGACCCAGTACTTC	CATSRGGEETQYF
.	TRBV14	.	TRBJ1-4	19	TGTGCCAGCAGCCAAGACGGGTACGGGGTTAAGAGGTCTAATGAAAAACTGTTTTTT	CASSQDGYGVKRSNEKLFF
once	TRBV19	TRBD2	TRBJ2-1	17	TGTGCCAGTAGTTTGCTAGCGGGAGGACCGGGTTACAATGAGCAGTTCTTC	CASSLLAGGPGYNEQFF
.	TRBV4-2	TRBD2	TRBJ2-3	15	TGTGCCAGCAGCCAACCGGGACTAGCTTCAGATACGCAGTATTTT	CASSQPGLASDTQYF
.	TRBV24-1	TRBD2	TRBJ2-1	14	TGTGCCACCACCAGCGGGGAGGGGAACAATGAGCAGTTCTTC	CATTSGEGNNEQFF
.	TRBV9	TRBD2	TRBJ2-1	19	TGTGCCAGCAGCGGCCGAGGACTAGCGGGAGGGCAAAAGGGGGTTGAGCAGTTCTTC	CASSGRGLAGGQKGVEQFF
.	TRBV6-4	.	TRBJ2-2	14	TGTGCCAGCAGTGACGGGGAGCACACCGGGGAGCTGTTTTTT	CASSDGEHTGELFF
.	TRBV18	.	TRBJ1-2	15	TGTGCCAGCTCACCGGGCAGTCAGGGTTCGGTCGGCTACACCTTC	CASSPGSQGSVGYTF
.	TRBV2	TRBD1	TRBJ2-1	16	TGTGCCAGCAGTTTCCCCCGGGACAGGGGAAACAATGAGCAGTTCTTC	CASSFPRDRGNNEQFF
.	TRBV29-1	TRBD2	TRBJ2-1	13	TGCAGCGTTGATGGGACTACCTACAATGAGCAGTTCTTC	CSVDGTTYNEQFF
few	TRBV28	.	TRBJ1-6	17	TGTGCCAGCAGTTCGTCAGGGCTGAGCTCCTATAATTCACCCCTCCACTTT	CASSSSGLSSYNSPLHF
.	TRBV12-3/TRBV12-4	.	TRBJ2-1	13	TGTGCCAGCAGTCCCATTGTCCTCGGTGAGCAGTTCTTC	CASSPIVLGEQFF
.	TRBV7-9	TRBD2	TRBJ2-3	15	TGTGCCAGCAGCCAAGCCCGGGAGGGCCTAGATACGCAGTATTTT	CASSQAREGLDTQYF
.	TRBV2	.	TRBJ1-2	14	TGTGCCAGCAGAACGGACGCCGGGGACTATGGCTACACCTTC	CASRTDAGDYGYTF